The text below deals with one T cell receptor (beta chain). The antigen remains unidentified. TCRdb's table, derived via immunoSEQ multiplex PCR, lists solely in-frame clones and lacks some. The sample shows about 47,000 clones, about 95% of them seen only once. This sample is drawn from a study of graft-versus-host responses after intestinal transplantation. Study background: Every recipient had anti-thymocyte globulin induction and approximately three years of tacrolimus plus steroids.

Unmatched junction bases numbered 5, after V lost 5 bases and J lost 1 base. The germline V gene encodes CDR1 SEHNR and CDR2 FQNEAQ (reference sequence). The CDR3 is 16 amino acids. Study conclusions and caveats: Maximum circulating GvH clone levels tracked with early post-transplant HvG decreases.

Sequenced here: unstimulated CD8+ T cells sorted from spleen or lymph node cells, sampled before transplant. This sequence joins TRBV7-9 and TRBJ2-5, with 12 bases lining up with TRBD2. The TCR originated in a human donor who was the organ donor for an intestinal transplant. The CDR3, as DNA: TGTGCCAGCAGCCCCCTAGCGGGGGGGCTCCAAGAGACCCAGTACTTC. It translates to CASSPLAGGLQETQYF.